The clone carrying this T cell receptor beta chain came up many times. The antigen is unknown. These data come from a study of glioma-infiltrating T cells. Study-wide points: Gliomas, especially low-grade, showed above-expected tissue-blood divergence; non-neoplastic patients showed below. Only very few CDR3 sequences appeared in both tissue and blood.

The CDR3 has 16 amino acids. The germline gives CDR1 MNHNS, CDR2 SASEGT. V was pared by 5 bases and J by 3 bases, with 9 bases of the junction left unmatched. TCR alpha and beta CDR3 regions were amplified from RNA using iRepertoire nested multiplex PCR. Input was roughly 85-400 ng of tissue mRNA or PBMC total RNA. TCRdb redid the calling of the multiplex PCR reads with MiXCR, one entry per CDR3 protein. The data hold under 150,000 distinct CDR3 sequences, with 24% observed a single time. The specimen was glioma tissue, nonneoplastic brain tissue, or PBMCs (not recorded which). The chain employs TRBV6-1 and TRBJ2-1, with 8 bases matching TRBD2. The source is a human donor with low-grade glioma or glioblastoma, undergoing nonglioma brain surgery, or in good health (not recorded which). The CDR3 reads CASSSISGASYNEQFF. CDR3 bases: TGTGCCAGCAGTTCAATTAGCGGGGCTAGCTACAATGAGCAGTTCTTC.